The 2 T cell receptor beta chains below come from one sample, sequenced in a study of cytomegalovirus exposure and HLA in healthy donors. This PCR relied on a set of 60 Vbeta primers and 13 Jbeta primers. Some clones are missing from TCRdb's copy, which holds only in-frame ones; the method was immunoSEQ multiplex PCR. This table lists 150,000 to 200,000 clones. Sequenced sample: PBMCs. The receptors derive from a boy between 10 and 17 years old in good health and CMV-seronegative.

The chain has TRBV21-1 and TRBJ2-7; no DNA check was done on the table's D call, TRBD1. TRBV21-1 is a listed pseudogene. This CDR3 region has 16 residues. The CDR3: CASSKNSQVFSYEQYF. The CDR3 DNA follows: TGTGCCAGCAGCAAAAATTCTCAGGTCTTCTCCTACGAGCAGTACTTC.

This sequence joins TRBV18 and TRBJ1-5; unclear D gene. Trimming left V 5 bases short and J 3 bases short, with 14 bases between. The CDR3 runs to 15 residues. CDR1 and CDR2 (germline): KGHSH, LQKENI. The chain's CDR3 is CASSYSAGINQPQHF. The CDR3 DNA follows: TGTGCCAGCTCATATAGTGCGGGGATCAATCAGCCCCAGCATTTT. Combining the CDR3 with reference TRBV18 and TRBJ1-5 gives the whole variable domain NAGVMQNPRHLVRRRGQEARLRCSPMKGHSHVYWYRQLPEEGLKFMVYLQKENIIDESGMPKERFSAEFPKEGPSILRIQQVVRGDSAAYFCASSYSAGINQPQHFGDGTRLSIL.